This T cell receptor (beta chain) is from a study of T cells in Graves' hyperthyroidism and ophthalmopathy. The CDR3 regions of TCR beta were amplified from RNA transcripts. A set of HTBI primers served as the primers for a first-round RT-PCR of the TCR CDR3. TCRdb fed the multiplex PCR reads into MiXCR, producing one record per CDR3 protein. The sample has about 560,000 distinct CDR3 sequences, around 15% seen once. The study, taken as a whole, reports: Ophthalmopathy was identified by the model a median approximately six months ahead of onset.

The CDR3 has 15 residues. CDR1 is LNHDA and CDR2 is SQIVND in the germline V gene (reference sequence). With 5 bases removed from V and 4 bases from J, the gap between germline ends came to 17 bases. As concerns this clonotype: As yet, its antigen is unknown.

The chain combines TRBV19 with TRBJ2-5; D is ambiguous. Sequencing was done on a sample of blood. This sequence was found in a woman aged 35 to 49 with Graves' hyperthyroidism. CDR3 sequence: CASSDRASSTETQYF. Written as DNA, the CDR3 is TGTGCCAGTAGTGACCGGGCCTCGAGCACAGAGACCCAGTACTTC.